The 8 T cell receptor beta chains below come from one sample, sequenced in a study of cytomegalovirus exposure and HLA in healthy donors. In the PCR, 60 Vbeta and 13 Jbeta primers were used. Method: immunoSEQ multiplex PCR; TCRdb's copy keeps in-frame clones and lacks some. The table has some 200,000 clones, 65% to 80% seen once. Sequenced sample: PBMCs. Receptors originate from a man aged 40-49 years in good health and CMV-seronegative.

This rearrangement joins TRBV18 to TRBJ1-3; TRBD1 agrees at 7 bases. CDR3 length: 13 amino acids. Germline values: CDR1 KGHSH, CDR2 LQKENI. V shed 9 bases, J shed 2 bases, and the junction held 4 bases outside the gene matches. This chain's CDR3 is CASSTGTGNTIYF. The CDR3 DNA is TGTGCCAGTTCGACAGGGACTGGAAACACCATATATTTT.

V is TRBV5-5 and J is TRBJ2-1, with TRBD2 matching 13 bases. From germline, CDR1 is SGHKS and CDR2 YYEKEE (reference sequence). CDR3 length equals 17 residues. The V segment lost 7 bases and the J segment 0 bases; nucleotides outside the gene matches: 7. CDR3 sequence reads: CASLTSGGPSSYNEQFF. CDR3 nucleotide sequence: TGTGCCAGCCTGACTAGCGGGGGGCCGAGCTCCTACAATGAGCAGTTCTTC. Looking up the rest from reference TRBV5-5 and TRBJ2-1 gives the full variable domain: DAGVTQSPTHLIKTRGQQVTLRCSPISGHKSVSWYQQVLGQGPQFIFQYYEKEERGRGNFPDRFSARQFPNYSSELNVNALLLGDSALYLCASLTSGGPSSYNEQFFGPGTRLTVL.

The chain links TRBV4-1 to TRBJ1-2; TRBD1 is a possible D gene (5 bases). This CDR3 comprises 19 residues. The V and J ends lost 0 bases and 0 bases respectively, with 20 bases between them. Germline CDR1 MGHRA, CDR2 YSYEKL. The CDR3: CASSQEFLSLGVANYGYTF. In nucleotides, the CDR3 is TGCGCCAGCAGCCAAGAATTTTTGTCTTTAGGGGTCGCTAACTATGGCTACACCTTC.

V usage is TRBV27 and J usage is TRBJ1-5, with TRBD1 matching 9 bases. Germline assignment: CDR1 MNHEY and CDR2 SMNVEV (reference sequence). Trimming cost V 0 bases and J 2 bases; bases outside gene matches: 11. CDR3 length: 19 residues. Here the CDR3 DNA reads TGTGCCAGCAGTTTATCCGGGACAGGGACCCTTTTTGGCAATCAGCCCCAGCATTTT. Its protein is CASSLSGTGTLFGNQPQHF.

Only one count was recorded for this clone. It is likely a read error, because the conserved phenylalanine at the end of the CDR3 is missing. This sequence joins TRBV6-1 and TRBJ1-2, with TRBD1 matching 9 bases. Germline CDR1 is MNHNS and CDR2 is SASEGT. There are 16 residues in the CDR3. CDR3 DNA: TGTGCCAGCAGCGAAGGGACAGGGAGTGTTAACTATGGCTACACCCTC. It specifies CASSEGTGSVNYGYTL.

The CDR3 loop is CASSFPQLADTQYF. CDR3 nucleotides: TGCGCCAGCAGCTTCCCCCAACTAGCAGATACGCAGTATTTT. V is TRBV5-1 and J is TRBJ2-3, with D maybe TRBD2 (5 bases). Germline V CDR1 and CDR2: SGHRS, YFSETQ. There are 14 residues in the CDR3. V was shortened by 2 bases and J by 4 bases, with 11 bases between the two germline ends. The full variable domain, in which reference TRBV5-1 and TRBJ2-3 provide the parts outside the CDR3, is KAGVTQTPRYLIKTRGQQVTLSCSPISGHRSVSWYQQTPGQGLQFLFEYFSETQRNKGNFPGRFSGRQFSNSRSEMNVSTLELGDSALYLCASSFPQLADTQYFGPGTRLTVL.

The V call is TRBV6-5, the J call TRBJ1-2, with D possibly being TRBD1 (5 bases). CDR1 is MNHEY and CDR2 is SVGAGI in the germline V gene. V was cut by 7 bases and J by 5 bases, with 17 bases left in between. The CDR3 spans 14 residues. CDR3 nucleotide sequence: TGTGCCAGCAACCCGAGTGGGGGGAAGTATGGCTACACCTTC. Protein: CASNPSGGKYGYTF.

V usage is TRBV7-3 and J usage is TRBJ2-3, with 8 bases matching TRBD2. This CDR3 comprises 14 residues. The germline CDR1 and CDR2 sequences are SGHTA and FQGTGA. The V and J ends lost 5 bases and 5 bases, in that order; junction bases with no gene match: 6. CDR3 protein: CASSPGGGRDTQYF. The CDR3 bases are TGTGCCAGCAGCCCGGGGGGGGGCAGAGATACGCAGTATTTT.